The source of this T cell receptor (beta chain) is a study of T cell responses to AZD1222 COVID-19 vaccine. TCRdb's copy holds only in-frame clones and misses some; the assay was immunoSEQ multiplex PCR. The sample contains about 120,000 clones, roughly 85% of which appear only once. The receptor's source is an adult in good health. Sequencing was performed on peripheral blood, taken on day 0 of AZD1222 vaccination.

The CDR3 loop is CADAESLNTEAFF. CDR3 in DNA: TGTGCAGACGCTGAATCGCTCAACACTGAAGCTTTCTTT. The rearrangement joins TRBV2 to TRBJ1-1; D remains ambiguous. The CDR3 length is 13 residues. CDR1 is SNHLY and CDR2 is FYNNEI in the germline V gene.